The 26 T cell receptor beta chains below come from one sample, sequenced in a study of cytomegalovirus exposure and HLA in healthy donors (dated by TCRdb to about 2017). The library was obtained by the immunoSEQ multiplex PCR assay. For the multiplex PCR, a mixture combining 60 forward primers for TCR Vbeta segments and 13 reverse primers for TCR Jbeta segments was used. Sourced from immuneACCESS, this table was stored by TCRdb with only in-frame sequences that have V and J called. A share of the clones is absent; for the studies checked, an unresolved V gene accounts for under half, and the remainder has no known explanation. Across this sample there are 130,000 or so clones, with over 80% seen only once. About 1.5% of the sample rests with the top ten. Sequencing was performed on PBMCs. Receptors originate from a middle-aged man in good health and CMV-seronegative.

To note about this clone: Distinct nucleotide sequences in the sample also encode this CDR3. The chain is built from TRBV5-1 and TRBJ2-1; D unclear. Germline V lookup: CDR1 SGHRS, CDR2 YFSETQ. V lost 1 base to trimming and J lost 0 bases, with 5 bases between them. The CDR3 has 14 amino acids. CDR3 bases: TGCGCCAGCAGCTTGCCGAGCTCCTACAATGAGCAGTTCTTC. It translates to CASSLPSSYNEQFF.

The J gene is TRBJ1-1, the V gene TRBV5-1; 10 positions agree with TRBD1. The germline V gene has CDR1 SGHRS and CDR2 YFSETQ. The CDR3 has 15 amino acids. J lost 5 bases, V lost 0 bases, and 4 bases had no gene match. Written as DNA, the CDR3 is TGCGCCAGCAGCTTGGTTCGACAGGGGGCGACTGAAGCTTTCTTT. It is translated as CASSLVRQGATEAFF.

This chain joins TRBV11-2 and TRBJ2-1, with D perhaps TRBD2 (5 bases). V lost 1 base and J 0 bases, leaving 10 bases between the germline ends. CDR1 SGHAT and CDR2 FQNNGV come from the germline V gene. The CDR3 is made up of 16 amino acids. CDR3 protein: CASSLVRGHSYNEQFF. The DNA of the CDR3 is TGTGCCAGCAGCTTAGTTCGCGGGCACTCCTACAATGAGCAGTTCTTC.

The chain employs TRBV9 and TRBJ2-1; TRBD2 agrees at 9 bases. Germline CDR1 is SGDLS and CDR2 is YYNGEE. Unmatched junction bases numbered 2, after V lost 2 bases and J lost 5 bases. The CDR3 sequence is 14 residues long. CDR3 region: CASSVASGNNEQFF. The CDR3 DNA is TGTGCCAGCAGCGTGGCTAGCGGGAACAATGAGCAGTTCTTC.

The chain combines TRBV6-6 with TRBJ2-1; 7 bases match TRBD1. The CDR3 has 13 amino acids. The germline CDR1 and CDR2 sequences are MNHNY and SVGAGI (reference sequence). V lost 6 bases to trimming and J lost 6 bases; unmatched junction nucleotides: 5. CDR3 coding DNA: TGTGCCAGCAGCAGTACAGGGGTCAATGAGCAGTTCTTC. It is translated as CASSSTGVNEQFF.

V and J are TRBV29-1 and TRBJ2-7; 8 bases match TRBD1. Germline-derived CDR1 and CDR2 are SQVTM and ANQGSEA. The CDR3 is 14 amino acids. Trimming removed 8 bases from V and 0 bases from J; junction bases left unmatched: 9. The CDR3 DNA sequence: TGCAGCATCAGGGGGACAGGCGACTCCTACGAGCAGTACTTC. This gives the protein CSIRGTGDSYEQYF.

The chain joins TRBV6-6 to TRBJ1-1, with D unresolved. This CDR3 is built from 11 residues. Germline CDR1 reads MNHNY; CDR2 reads SVGAGI (reference sequence). Trimming took 2 bases from V and 8 from J, leaving 6 bases between them. This chain's CDR3 is CASSYAGEAFF. As DNA, the CDR3 is TGTGCCAGCAGTTACGCGGGGGAAGCTTTCTTT.

This clone has a single count. The chain joins TRBV28 to TRBJ2-1, with D tentatively TRBD1 (5 bases). CDR1 MDHEN and CDR2 SYDVKM come from the germline V gene. The CDR3 sequence is 12 residues long. The V end was cut by 4 bases, the J end by 7 bases, with 8 bases between. The CDR3 region has the DNA TGTGCCAGCAGTTCCCCAGGGAATGAGCAGTTCTTC. Translation: CASSSPGNEQFF.

The chain links TRBV7-9 to TRBJ2-5; the match to TRBD1 covers 9 bases. CDR1 is SEHNR, CDR2 FQNEAQ, per germline (reference sequence). The CDR3 contains 15 residues. V trimming: 4 bases; J trimming: 4 bases; junction bases outside the gene matches: 7. The DNA for the CDR3 is TGTGCCAGCAGCTCCGGGACAGGGAAATCAGAGACCCAGTACTTC. This translates into CASSSGTGKSETQYF.

This clone has just a few counts. The V call is TRBV28, the J call TRBJ1-2; D is possibly TRBD1 (5 bases). Per the germline V gene, CDR1 is MDHEN and CDR2 is SYDVKM. Trimming shortened V by 6 bases and J by 0 bases, and 11 bases separated the two germline ends. This CDR3 region has 14 residues. CDR3 bases: TGTGCCAGCAGAGGGGAGGGCGCTAACTATGGCTACACCTTC. Protein sequence: CASRGEGANYGYTF.

The gene calls are TRBV7-9 and TRBJ2-2, with 7 bases that match TRBD1. The CDR3 covers 18 residues. The ends lost 5 bases at V and 0 bases at J; junction bases unmatched: 12. CDR1 is SEHNR, CDR2 FQNEAQ, per germline (reference sequence). This chain's CDR3 is CASSQRRDSYANTGELFF. CDR3 DNA sequence: TGTGCCAGCAGCCAACGAAGGGACAGCTACGCGAACACCGGGGAGCTGTTTTTT.

The rearrangement joins TRBV2 to TRBJ1-6; weak D call: TRBD1 (5 bases). V was shortened by 6 bases and J by 7 bases, with 13 bases between the two germline ends. Germline loops: CDR1 SNHLY, CDR2 FYNNEI. This CDR3 has 14 residues. Here the CDR3 DNA reads TGTGCCAGCAGCCCAGGGTTGAAAAATTCACCCCTCCACTTT. Translated: CASSPGLKNSPLHF.

The chain couples TRBV5-5 to TRBJ1-1; D call uncertain. There are 14 residues in the CDR3. Trimming took off 4 bases at V and 2 bases at J, with 12 bases between the two ends. Germline CDR1 reads SGHKS; CDR2 reads YYEKEE (reference sequence). As DNA, the CDR3 is TGTGCCAGCAGCCCTACGGTACCCAACACTGAAGCTTTCTTT. Residues: CASSPTVPNTEAFF.

V gene TRBV7-9 combines with J gene TRBJ2-7; TRBD1 aligns across 7 bases. Trimming cost V 5 bases and J 0 bases; bases outside gene matches: 4. Germline V gene lookup returns CDR1 SEHNR and CDR2 FQNEAQ (reference sequence). This CDR3 is 14 amino acids long. The DNA of the CDR3 is TGTGCCAGCAGCCAAGGGACAGACTCCTACGAGCAGTACTTC. It encodes CASSQGTDSYEQYF.

The chain carries TRBV9 and TRBJ1-2, with D tentatively TRBD1 (6 bases). CDR3 size: 13 residues. In germline, CDR1 is SGDLS, CDR2 YYNGEE. V was clipped by 2 bases and J by 7 bases, with 12 bases between them. This chain's CDR3 is CASSVEDSCGYTF. The CDR3 DNA reads TGTGCCAGCAGCGTCGAGGACAGTTGTGGCTACACCTTC. Filled out from reference TRBV9 and TRBJ1-2, the complete variable domain reads DSGVTQTPKHLITATGQRVTLRCSPRSGDLSVYWYQQSLDQGLQFLIQYYNGEERAKGNILERFSAQQFPDLHSELNLSSLELGDSALYFCASSVEDSCGYTFGSGTRLTVV.

The chain couples TRBV10-3 to TRBJ1-6; 10 bases match TRBD1. The CDR3 totals 15 residues. From germline, CDR1 is ENHRY and CDR2 SYGVKD. The V gene end was trimmed by 7 bases and the J gene end by 8 bases; junction bases not matched to a gene: 8. The CDR3 here is CAITKTGGNDSPLHF. CDR3 coding DNA: TGTGCCATCACAAAGACAGGGGGCAATGATTCACCCCTCCACTTT.

This chain uses TRBV9 with TRBJ2-3; D not resolved. Trimming removed 3 bases at V and 0 bases at J, with 5 bases between. The CDR3 loop spans 13 amino acids. CDR1 and CDR2 from the germline V gene are SGDLS and YYNGEE. The CDR3 loop is CASSETSTDTQYF. CDR3 in DNA: TGTGCCAGCAGCGAAACTAGCACAGATACGCAGTATTTT.

This chain joins TRBV13 and TRBJ1-3; D is possibly TRBD1 (5 bases). Germline V gives CDR1 PRHDT, CDR2 FYEKMQ (reference sequence). This CDR3 is built from 15 residues. Deletions cut 6 bases from V and 0 bases from J, with 12 bases between. CDR3 bases: TGTGCCAGCAGACACGGGACTTTCTCTGGAAACACCATATATTTT. Translation: CASRHGTFSGNTIYF.

The V gene is TRBV5-4, the J gene TRBJ1-2; 9 nucleotides agree with TRBD1. Germline loops: CDR1 SGHNT, CDR2 YYREEE (reference sequence). CDR3 length: 15 amino acids. Trimming at V came to 0 bases and at J to 2 bases, leaving 2 bases not matched to a gene. The CDR3 region is CASSLAGTGNYGYTF. The CDR3 coding sequence is TGTGCCAGCAGCTTGGCCGGGACAGGGAACTATGGCTACACCTTC. Full variable domain (outside the CDR3, taken from reference TRBV5-4 and TRBJ1-2): ETGVTQSPTHLIKTRGQQVTLRCSSQSGHNTVSWYQQALGQGPQFIFQYYREEENGRGNFPPRFSGLQFPNYSSELNVNALELDDSALYLCASSLAGTGNYGYTFGSGTRLTVV.

The V and J genes are TRBV14 and TRBJ2-5, with 9 bases aligning to TRBD1. The J call could be wrong; TRBJ2-7 is a better fit for the DNA end. The CDR3 loop spans 16 amino acids. Germline CDR1 and CDR2: SGHDN and FVKESK. As DNA, the CDR3 is TGTGCCAGCAGCCAACGAACAGGGGGCGCCTTTGCCGAGCAGTACTTC. Translation gives CASSQRTGGAFAEQYF.

This chain uses TRBV27 with TRBJ1-4; TRBD1 might be the D (5 bases). The germline CDR1 and CDR2 sequences are MNHEY and SMNVEV (reference sequence). CDR3 length equals 17 residues. V dropped 5 bases and J dropped 3 bases, with 19 bases sitting between them. This CDR3 reads CASSPRAGNIANEKLFF. The CDR3 region has the DNA TGTGCCAGCAGTCCCCGGGCAGGGAATATAGCTAATGAAAAACTGTTTTTT.

The table lists this clone with a count of one. J is TRBJ1-2 and V is TRBV2; the D gene is possibly TRBD1 (5 bases). This CDR3 is built from 13 residues. The V gene lost 5 bases and the J gene lost 4 bases, with 11 bases spanning the gap. Germline V gives CDR1 SNHLY, CDR2 FYNNEI. As DNA, the CDR3 is TGTGCCAGCAGTCAACAGGTTCTCTATGGCTACACCTTC. Amino acids: CASSQQVLYGYTF.

The V and J genes are TRBV10-3 and TRBJ2-7; D possibly corresponds to TRBD1 (5 bases). V was shortened by 5 bases and J by 6 bases, with 17 bases between the two germline ends. Germline CDR1 and CDR2: ENHRY and SYGVKD. The CDR3 covers 14 residues. The CDR3 reads CAISFRGGASEQYF. DNA for the CDR3: TGTGCCATCAGTTTCCGCGGTGGGGCGAGCGAGCAGTACTTC.

The chain recombines TRBV13 with TRBJ1-5; 7 bases agree with TRBD1. CDR3 size: 15 residues. Unmatched junction bases numbered 5, after V lost 5 bases and J lost 1 base. Germline V CDR1 and CDR2: PRHDT, FYEKMQ (reference sequence). CDR3 in amino acids: CASSRDRGSNQPQHF. The CDR3 region has the DNA TGTGCCAGCAGCCGGGACAGAGGGAGCAATCAGCCCCAGCATTTT.

This clone occurred a few times. This chain connects TRBV6-5 to TRBJ1-3, with D tentatively TRBD1 (5 bases). This CDR3 spans 14 amino acids. Trimming cost V 3 bases and J 0 bases, with 6 bases left between them. From germline, CDR1 is MNHEY and CDR2 SVGAGI. Here the CDR3 DNA reads TGTGCCAGCAGTTATCAGGGCTCTGGAAACACCATATATTTT. This encodes CASSYQGSGNTIYF.

The sample holds one count of this clone. The chain carries TRBV5-4 and TRBJ1-3, with 11 nucleotides matching TRBD1. V shed 4 bases, J shed 4 bases, and the junction held 4 bases outside the gene matches. The CDR3 has 15 amino acids. Germline V gene data show CDR1 as SGHNT and CDR2 as YYREEE (reference sequence). CDR3: CASSSGTGGGNTIYF. CDR3 DNA sequence: TGTGCCAGCAGCAGTGGGACAGGGGGAGGAAACACCATATATTTT.